Presented here are 14 T cell receptor beta chains from one specimen sequenced in a study of siplizumab effects on memory and regulatory T cells. Produced via immunoSEQ multiplex PCR; TCRdb's table is partial and in-frame only. The sample consists of approximately 82,000 clones, 87% of them appearing once. The source material was Tregs sorted from blood. The receptors originated from a human donor in good health.

The V call is TRBV5-6, the J call TRBJ2-2, with 10 bases aligning to TRBD2. Germline-derived CDR1 and CDR2 are SGHDT and YYEEEE. The CDR3 runs to 16 residues. The V and J ends lost 0 bases and 4 bases, in that order; junction bases with no gene match: 3. Written as DNA, the CDR3 is TGTGCCAGCAGCTTGGTTAGCGGGGGGCGCACCGGGGAGCTGTTTTTT. This codes for CASSLVSGGRTGELFF.

This chain uses TRBV7-9 with TRBJ1-4; D might be TRBD1 (6 bases). Germline V gives CDR1 SEHNR, CDR2 FQNEAQ (reference sequence). The V end was cut by 4 bases, the J end by 8 bases, with 23 bases between. This CDR3 is built from 17 residues. Written as DNA, the CDR3 is TGTGCCAGCAGCTCTGTCCGCCCTAACAAGGGGGGCGAAAAACTGTTTTTT. It yields the protein CASSSVRPNKGGEKLFF.

The chain is built from TRBV20-1 and TRBJ2-5, with D unclear. CDR3 size: 11 residues. Germline V gives CDR1 DFQATT, CDR2 SNEGSKA (reference sequence). Trimming took off 1 base at V and 5 bases at J, with 5 bases between the two ends. CDR3 residues: CSARVGETQYF. In nucleotides, the CDR3 is TGCAGTGCTAGAGTGGGGGAGACCCAGTACTTC.

CDR3 region: CASSNRGENTIYF. DNA for the CDR3: TGTGCCAGCAGCAACCGGGGGGAAAACACCATATATTTT. The chain links TRBV28 to TRBJ1-3, with D maybe TRBD1 (5 bases). Germline assignment: CDR1 MDHEN and CDR2 SYDVKM. This CDR3 comprises 13 residues. V lost 6 bases, J lost 6 bases, and 12 bases lay in between.

The rearrangement joins TRBV10-3 to TRBJ2-1, with unresolved D. The germline gives CDR1 ENHRY, CDR2 SYGVKD. V lost 11 bases and J 12 bases, leaving 14 bases between the germline ends. CDR3 size: 10 residues. For the CDR3, the DNA is TGTGCCCCCTTGGGCTTAGGGCAGTTCTTC. Its protein is CAPLGLGQFF.

This chain joins TRBV10-1 and TRBJ2-5; TRBD2 matches 9 bases. Per the germline V gene, CDR1 is WNHNN and CDR2 is SYGVQD (reference sequence). Trimming at V came to 2 bases and at J to 4 bases, leaving 14 bases not matched to a gene. This CDR3 is built from 18 residues. The CDR3 DNA reads TGCGCCAGCAGTGAGACCTTGGGGCTAGCGGGGTGCGGAGAGACCCAGTACTTC. Translating it yields CASSETLGLAGCGETQYF.

This clone appeared a single time. The rearrangement uses TRBV10-1 and TRBJ2-6; 11 nucleotides agree with TRBD2. The CDR3 is 16 residues long. Germline loops: CDR1 WNHNN, CDR2 SYGVQD (reference sequence). V lost 11 bases to trimming and J lost 0 bases; unmatched junction nucleotides: 6. The CDR3 sequence: CAGGLAGTSGANVLTF. The CDR3 bases are TGCGCCGGAGGACTAGCGGGTACCTCTGGGGCCAACGTCCTGACTTTC.

V is TRBV4-3 and J is TRBJ1-1; D gene uncertain. The CDR3 length is 13 residues. The germline V and J ends were trimmed by 4 bases and 4 bases, with 10 bases remaining between them. The germline V gene encodes CDR1 LGHNA and CDR2 YSLEER. CDR3 DNA sequence: TGCGCCAGCAGCCGGGCCGCCTTCACTGAAGCTTTCTTT. It yields the protein CASSRAAFTEAFF.

This clone occurred a few times. This sequence joins TRBV4-1 and TRBJ1-6, with TRBD1 matching over 9 bases. Germline CDR1 MGHRA, CDR2 YSYEKL. This CDR3 comprises 16 residues. V lost 3 bases and J lost 7; bases outside the gene matches: 7. The CDR3 spells CASSQDGGTGNSPLHF. CDR3 DNA: TGCGCCAGCAGCCAGGATGGGGGGACAGGGAATTCACCCCTCCACTTT.

The chain uses TRBV29-1 and TRBJ2-7, with a weak D call TRBD1 (5 bases). The CDR3 spans 14 residues. V was pared by 6 bases and J by 2 bases, with 17 bases between. Germline CDR1 is SQVTM and CDR2 is ANQGSEA. CDR3 loop: CSVAAGPATYEQYF. The CDR3 DNA reads TGCAGCGTGGCGGCAGGGCCTGCGACCTACGAGCAGTACTTC.

This rearrangement joins TRBV19 to TRBJ1-2; tentative D call: TRBD1 (6 bases). This CDR3 region has 15 residues. The V gene lost 7 bases and the J gene lost 5 bases, with 20 bases spanning the gap. Germline CDR1 LNHDA, CDR2 SQIVND (reference sequence). CDR3 protein: CASTYRSGGRYGYTF. The CDR3 DNA follows: TGTGCCAGTACCTATAGGTCTGGGGGCAGATATGGCTACACCTTC.

CDR3 in DNA: TGTGCCAGCAGACAGGGGTGGGCCACTGAAGCTTTCTTT. Protein sequence: CASRQGWATEAFF. This chain joins TRBV19 and TRBJ1-1; TRBD1 matches 8 bases. CDR3 length: 13 residues. Germline V gives CDR1 LNHDA, CDR2 SQIVND (reference sequence). V dropped 9 bases and J dropped 4; count of bases not matched to a gene: 7.

The chain couples TRBV19 to TRBJ1-6; TRBD1 matches at 7 bases. Germline lookup yields CDR1 LNHDA and CDR2 SQIVND (reference sequence). The CDR3 covers 16 residues. V shed 3 bases and J 7 bases; nucleotides not matched to a gene: 9. The CDR3 loop reads CASSILLGQRNSPLHF. For the CDR3, the DNA is TGTGCCAGTAGTATTCTTCTGGGACAGAGGAATTCACCCCTCCACTTT.

This rearrangement joins TRBV7-2 to TRBJ2-4; the D is unclear. Germline loops: CDR1 SGHTA, CDR2 FQGNSA. The CDR3 spans 14 residues. V was pared by 3 bases and J by 0 bases, with 6 bases between. The CDR3 region is CASSLLLAKNIQYF. As DNA, the CDR3 is TGTGCCAGCAGCTTGCTTCTAGCCAAAAACATTCAGTACTTC.